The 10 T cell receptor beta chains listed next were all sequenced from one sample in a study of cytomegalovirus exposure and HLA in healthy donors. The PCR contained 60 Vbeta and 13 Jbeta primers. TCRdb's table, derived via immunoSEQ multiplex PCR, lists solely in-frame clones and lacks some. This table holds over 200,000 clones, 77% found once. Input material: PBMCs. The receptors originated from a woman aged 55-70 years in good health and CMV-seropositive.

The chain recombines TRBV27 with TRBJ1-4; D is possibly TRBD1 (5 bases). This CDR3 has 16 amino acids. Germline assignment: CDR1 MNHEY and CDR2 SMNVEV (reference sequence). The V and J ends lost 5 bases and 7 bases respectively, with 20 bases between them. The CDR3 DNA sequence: TGTGCCAGCAGTCCCGGGGGTATCATTGAGGGTGAAAAACTGTTTTTT. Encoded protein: CASSPGGIIEGEKLFF.

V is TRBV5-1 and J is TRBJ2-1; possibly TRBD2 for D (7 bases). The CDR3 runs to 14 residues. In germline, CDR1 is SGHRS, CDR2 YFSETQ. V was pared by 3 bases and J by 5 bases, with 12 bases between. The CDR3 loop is CASSWGGLNNEQFF. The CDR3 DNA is TGCGCCAGCAGCTGGGGGGGGCTCAACAATGAGCAGTTCTTC.

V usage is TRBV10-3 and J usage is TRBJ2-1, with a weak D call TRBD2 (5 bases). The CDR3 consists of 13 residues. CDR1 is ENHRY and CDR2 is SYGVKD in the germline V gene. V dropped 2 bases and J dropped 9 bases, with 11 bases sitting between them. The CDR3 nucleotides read TGTGCCATCAGTGAGGTAGGCGGAGGTGAGCAGTTCTTC. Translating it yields CAISEVGGGEQFF.

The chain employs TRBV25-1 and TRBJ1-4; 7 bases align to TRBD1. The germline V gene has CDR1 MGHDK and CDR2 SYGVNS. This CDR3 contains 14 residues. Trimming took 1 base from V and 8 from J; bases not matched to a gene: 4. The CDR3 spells CASSESGTEEKLFF. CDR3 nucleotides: TGTGCCAGCAGTGAATCCGGGACAGAGGAAAAACTGTTTTTT. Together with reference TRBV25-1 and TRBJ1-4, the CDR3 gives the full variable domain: EADIYQTPRYLVIGTGKKITLECSQTMGHDKMYWYQQDPGMELHLIHYSYGVNSTEKGDLSSESTVSRIRTEHFPLTLESARPSHTSQYLCASSESGTEEKLFFGSGTQLSVL.

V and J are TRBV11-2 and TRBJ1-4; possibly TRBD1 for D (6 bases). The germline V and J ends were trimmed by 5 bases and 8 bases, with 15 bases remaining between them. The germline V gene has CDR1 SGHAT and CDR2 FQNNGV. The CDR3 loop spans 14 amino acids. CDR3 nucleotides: TGTGCCAGCAGCCAACAGGGAGTAGGAGAAAAACTGTTTTTT. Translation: CASSQQGVGEKLFF.

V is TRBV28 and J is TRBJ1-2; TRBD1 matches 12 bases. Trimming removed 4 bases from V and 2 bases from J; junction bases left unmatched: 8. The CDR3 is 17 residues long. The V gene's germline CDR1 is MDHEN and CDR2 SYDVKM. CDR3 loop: CASSSAGTGGLNYGYTF. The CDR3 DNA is TGTGCCAGCAGTTCCGCCGGGACAGGGGGCTTAAACTATGGCTACACCTTC.

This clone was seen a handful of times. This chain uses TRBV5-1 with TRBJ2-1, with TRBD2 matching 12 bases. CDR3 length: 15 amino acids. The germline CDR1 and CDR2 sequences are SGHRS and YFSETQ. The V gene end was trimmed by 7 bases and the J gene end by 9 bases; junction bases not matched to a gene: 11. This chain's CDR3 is CASREPLAGGGEQFF. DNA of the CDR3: TGCGCCAGCCGAGAGCCACTAGCGGGAGGAGGTGAGCAGTTCTTC. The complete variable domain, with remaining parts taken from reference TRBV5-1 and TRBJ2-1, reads KAGVTQTPRYLIKTRGQQVTLSCSPISGHRSVSWYQQTPGQGLQFLFEYFSETQRNKGNFPGRFSGRQFSNSRSEMNVSTLELGDSALYLCASREPLAGGGEQFFGPGTRLTVL.

CDR3 sequence: CASSVVPGADTQYF. As DNA, the CDR3 is TGTGCCAGCAGCGTAGTACCAGGGGCAGATACGCAGTATTTT. The rearrangement uses TRBV9 and TRBJ2-3; a possible D gene is TRBD1 (6 bases). Germline CDR1 reads SGDLS; CDR2 reads YYNGEE. The CDR3 runs to 14 residues. Trimming took 0 bases from V and 4 from J, leaving 9 bases between them.

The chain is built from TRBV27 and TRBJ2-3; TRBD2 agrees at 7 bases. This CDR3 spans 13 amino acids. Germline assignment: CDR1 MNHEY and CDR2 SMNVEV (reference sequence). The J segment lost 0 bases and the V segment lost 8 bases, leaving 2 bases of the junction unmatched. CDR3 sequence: CASRLASTDTQYF. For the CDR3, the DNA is TGTGCCAGCCGACTAGCTAGCACAGATACGCAGTATTTT.

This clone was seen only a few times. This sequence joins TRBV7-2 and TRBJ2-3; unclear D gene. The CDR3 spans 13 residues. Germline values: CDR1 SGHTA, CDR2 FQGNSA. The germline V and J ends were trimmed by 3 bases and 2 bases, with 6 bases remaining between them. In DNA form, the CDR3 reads TGTGCCAGCAGCTTTGGCCCCACAGATACGCAGTATTTT. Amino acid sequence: CASSFGPTDTQYF.